Below are 7 T cell receptor beta chains sequenced from a single sample in a study of T cells after yellow fever vaccination. Each CDR3 protein gets one entry after TCRdb re-called the 5' RACE reads with MiXCR. The sample includes hundreds of thousands of distinct CDR3 sequences, approximately 3.8% of them seen just once. Sequencing used PBMCs, obtained on the day of the yellow fever booster vaccination. These receptor sequences come from a man younger than 30 who received the YFV17D yellow fever vaccine.

This clonotype was detected only a few times. The DNA of the CDR3 is TGTGCCAGCAGTTTATCCCAGGGATCAACAGGGGCCAACGTCCTGACTTTC. Protein: CASSLSQGSTGANVLTF. This chain uses TRBV28 with TRBJ2-6; weak D call: TRBD1 (5 bases). V dropped 1 base and J dropped 4 bases, with 14 bases sitting between them. Per germline, CDR1 MDHEN and CDR2 SYDVKM. The CDR3 consists of 17 residues. Filled out from reference TRBV28 and TRBJ2-6, the complete variable domain reads DVKVTQSSRYLVKRTGEKVFLECVQDMDHENMFWYRQDPGLGLRLIYFSYDVKMKEKGDIPEGYSVSREKKERFSLILESASTNQTSMYLCASSLSQGSTGANVLTFGAGSRLTVL.

There are many counts of this clonotype. The V call is TRBV5-1, the J call TRBJ2-5; TRBD2 matches 7 bases. This CDR3 contains 15 residues. Germline V gene sequence: CDR1 SGHRS, CDR2 YFSETQ. Trimming at V came to 1 base and at J to 0 bases, leaving 3 bases not matched to a gene. CDR3 bases: TGCGCCAGCAGCTTGCTCACTAGCGACCAAGAGACCCAGTACTTC. Its translation is CASSLLTSDQETQYF.

This clonotype was picked up many times. The V and J genes are TRBV20-1 and TRBJ1-1; TRBD1 might be the D (5 bases). Germline V gene sequence: CDR1 DFQATT, CDR2 SNEGSKA (reference sequence). V lost 5 bases to trimming and J lost 7 bases, with 17 bases between them. The CDR3 loop spans 13 amino acids. CDR3 amino acids: CSARTRGDGEAFF. Written as DNA, the CDR3 is TGCAGTGCTCGCACTCGGGGGGACGGTGAAGCTTTCTTT.

The table lists this clonotype with many counts. The chain links TRBV29-1 to TRBJ2-1, with a weak D call TRBD2 (5 bases). Trimming left V 7 bases short and J 6 bases short, with 13 bases between. The germline V gene encodes CDR1 SQVTM and CDR2 ANQGSEA. The CDR3 loop spans 12 amino acids. CDR3 amino acids: CSGERTANEQFF. As DNA, the CDR3 is TGCAGCGGGGAGCGGACGGCCAATGAGCAGTTCTTC.

Only a few counts were recorded for this clonotype. V and J are TRBV5-1 and TRBJ1-1; 10 bases fit TRBD1. From germline, CDR1 is SGHRS and CDR2 YFSETQ. The CDR3 totals 16 residues. The junction had 6 bases not matched to a gene; V was cut back by 4 bases and J by 0 bases. The CDR3 bases are TGCGCCAGCAGCAACGGACAGGGGGAAGTGAACACTGAAGCTTTCTTT. Amino acids: CASSNGQGEVNTEAFF.

This clonotype was picked up a small number of times. The chain has TRBV20-1 and TRBJ2-1, with 9 nucleotides matching TRBD2. Germline V gene lookup returns CDR1 DFQATT and CDR2 SNEGSKA (reference sequence). The junction had 10 bases not matched to a gene; V was cut back by 6 bases and J by 4 bases. This CDR3 spans 15 amino acids. This CDR3 reads CSAPRAGGPYNEQFF. The CDR3 DNA follows: TGCAGTGCCCCTAGGGCGGGGGGGCCATACAATGAGCAGTTCTTC.

This chain uses TRBV5-1 with TRBJ1-2, with 8 bases identical to TRBD1. The germline V gene encodes CDR1 SGHRS and CDR2 YFSETQ. V lost 2 bases and J lost 7; bases outside the gene matches: 4. The CDR3 is made up of 13 amino acids. The CDR3 sequence is CASSFDRGGGYTF. DNA for the CDR3: TGCGCCAGCAGCTTTGACAGGGGAGGTGGCTACACCTTC.